The clone carrying this T cell receptor beta chain was observed a handful of times. The antigen is undetermined. The data are from a study of siplizumab effects on memory and regulatory T cells. Whole-study findings and limits: Sequences below about 10^-5 frequency were poorly captured, limiting mapping of alloreactive clones. Fewer alloreactive sequences mapped to unstimulated CD4+ memory cells under siplizumab. Suppressive capability of dividing Tregs from siplizumab cultures went unverified. Naive T cells seemed more diverse than memory cells; they also seemed major alloresponse contributors.

Produced via immunoSEQ multiplex PCR; TCRdb's table is partial and in-frame only. The sample gives some 52,000 clones, approximately 97% of which show up once; around 0.6% is in the top ten. The CDR3 sequence is 15 residues long. The germline CDR1 and CDR2 sequences are SGHTA and FQGTGA. Trimming pared 5 bases from V and 0 bases from J, leaving 10 bases between. This sequence joins TRBV7-3 and TRBJ2-2, with D perhaps matching TRBD1 (6 bases). This receptor was taken from a human donor in good health. What was sequenced was naive CD4+ T cells sorted from blood. The CDR3 here is CASSPGHSNTGELFF. CDR3 nucleotide sequence: TGTGCCAGCAGCCCGGGACACTCGAACACCGGGGAGCTGTTTTTT.